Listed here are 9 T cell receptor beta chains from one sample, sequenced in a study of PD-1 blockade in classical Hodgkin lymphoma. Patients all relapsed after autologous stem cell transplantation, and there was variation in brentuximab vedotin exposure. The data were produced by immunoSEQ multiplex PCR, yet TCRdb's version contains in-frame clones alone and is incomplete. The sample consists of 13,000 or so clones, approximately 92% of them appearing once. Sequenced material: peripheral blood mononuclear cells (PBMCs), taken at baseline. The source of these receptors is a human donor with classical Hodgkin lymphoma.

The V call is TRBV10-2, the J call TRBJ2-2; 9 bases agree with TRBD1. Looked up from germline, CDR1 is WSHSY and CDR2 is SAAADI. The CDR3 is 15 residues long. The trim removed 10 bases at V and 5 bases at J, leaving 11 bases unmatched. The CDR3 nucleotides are TGCGCCACGGGAAAGGGGACAGGGATAACCGGGGAGCTGTTTTTT. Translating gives CATGKGTGITGELFF.

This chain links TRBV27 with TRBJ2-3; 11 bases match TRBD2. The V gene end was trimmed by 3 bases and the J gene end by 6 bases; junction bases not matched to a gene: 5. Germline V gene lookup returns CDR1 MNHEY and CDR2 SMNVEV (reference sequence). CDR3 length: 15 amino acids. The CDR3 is CASSLPSGGRDTQYF. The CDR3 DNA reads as TGTGCCAGCAGTTTGCCTAGCGGGGGGCGGGATACGCAGTATTTT.

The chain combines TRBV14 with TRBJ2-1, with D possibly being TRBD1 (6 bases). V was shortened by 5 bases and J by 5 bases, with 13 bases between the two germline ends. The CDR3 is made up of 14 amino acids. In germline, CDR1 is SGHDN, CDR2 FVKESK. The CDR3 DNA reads TGTGCCAGCAGCGGCCAGGGGACCAACAATGAGCAGTTCTTC. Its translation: CASSGQGTNNEQFF.

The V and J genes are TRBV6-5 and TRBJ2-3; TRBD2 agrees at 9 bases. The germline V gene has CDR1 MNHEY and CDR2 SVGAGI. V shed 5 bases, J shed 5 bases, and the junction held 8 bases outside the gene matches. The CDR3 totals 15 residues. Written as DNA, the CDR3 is TGTGCCAGCAGTCATAGCGGGGGCCAAGGAGATACGCAGTATTTT. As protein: CASSHSGGQGDTQYF.

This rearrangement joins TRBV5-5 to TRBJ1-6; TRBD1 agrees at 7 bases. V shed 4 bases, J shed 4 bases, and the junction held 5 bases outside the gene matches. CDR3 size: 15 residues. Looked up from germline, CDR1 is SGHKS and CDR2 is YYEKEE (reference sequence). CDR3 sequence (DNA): TGTGCCAGCAGCCCTCTGGGACAGTATAATTCACCCCTCCACTTT. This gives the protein CASSPLGQYNSPLHF.

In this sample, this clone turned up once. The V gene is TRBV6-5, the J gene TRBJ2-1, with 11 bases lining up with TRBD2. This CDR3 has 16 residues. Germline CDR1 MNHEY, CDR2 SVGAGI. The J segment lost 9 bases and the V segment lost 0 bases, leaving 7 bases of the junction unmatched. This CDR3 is CASSYSRLAGKREQFF. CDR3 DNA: TGTGCCAGCAGTTACTCCCGACTAGCGGGGAAGCGTGAGCAGTTCTTC.

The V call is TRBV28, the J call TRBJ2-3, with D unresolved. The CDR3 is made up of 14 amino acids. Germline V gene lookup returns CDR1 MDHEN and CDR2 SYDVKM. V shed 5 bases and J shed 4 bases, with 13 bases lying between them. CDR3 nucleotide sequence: TGTGCCAGCAGTCTAGGACGGGCCTCAGATACGCAGTATTTT. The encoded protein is CASSLGRASDTQYF.

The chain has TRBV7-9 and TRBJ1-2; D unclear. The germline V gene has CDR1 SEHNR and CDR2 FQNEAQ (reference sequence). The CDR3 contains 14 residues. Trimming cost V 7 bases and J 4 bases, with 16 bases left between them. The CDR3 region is CASTDLTVSYGYTF. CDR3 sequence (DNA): TGTGCCAGCACCGACTTGACGGTGTCCTATGGCTACACCTTC.

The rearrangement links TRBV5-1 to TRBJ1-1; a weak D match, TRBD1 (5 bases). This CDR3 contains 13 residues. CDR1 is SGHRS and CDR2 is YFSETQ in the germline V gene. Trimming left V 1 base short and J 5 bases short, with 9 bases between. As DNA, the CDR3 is TGCGCCAGCAGCTTGAGCGGGGGGACTGAAGCTTTCTTT. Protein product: CASSLSGGTEAFF.